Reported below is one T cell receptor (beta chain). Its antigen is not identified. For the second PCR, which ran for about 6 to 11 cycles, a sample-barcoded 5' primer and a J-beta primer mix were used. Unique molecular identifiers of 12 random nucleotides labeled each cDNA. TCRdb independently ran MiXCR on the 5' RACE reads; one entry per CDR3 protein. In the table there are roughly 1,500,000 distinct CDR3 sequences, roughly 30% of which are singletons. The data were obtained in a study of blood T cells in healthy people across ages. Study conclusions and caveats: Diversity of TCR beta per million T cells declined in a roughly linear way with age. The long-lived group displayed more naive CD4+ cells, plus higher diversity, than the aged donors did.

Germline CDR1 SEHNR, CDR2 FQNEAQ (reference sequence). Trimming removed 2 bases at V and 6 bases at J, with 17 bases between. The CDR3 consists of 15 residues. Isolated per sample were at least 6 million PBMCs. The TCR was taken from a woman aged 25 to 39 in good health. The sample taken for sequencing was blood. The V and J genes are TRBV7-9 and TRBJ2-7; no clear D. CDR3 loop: CASSLRSTSVAEQYF. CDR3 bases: TGTGCCAGCAGCTTAAGGTCTACCAGTGTCGCCGAGCAGTACTTC.